A single sample gave rise to the 14 T cell receptor beta chains below, sequenced in a study of blood T cell repertoires in COVID-19. Here immunoSEQ multiplex PCR was the method, and the copy in TCRdb shows in-frame clones only, minus some. The table records about 180,000 clones, less than 85% of them present only once. Sequenced input: peripheral blood. The receptors shown here come from a woman older than 75 with active or convalescent COVID-19.

In its sample, this clone was seen a few times. The chain recombines TRBV3-1 (or the pseudogene TRBV3-2) with TRBJ1-5, with D unclear. With 1 base removed from V and 15 bases from J, the gap between germline ends came to 19 bases. Germline values: CDR1 LGHDT, CDR2 YNNKEL (reference sequence). This CDR3 has 14 residues. The CDR3 spells CASSQGTTTFSPHF. The CDR3 nucleotides read TGTGCCAGCAGCCAAGGCACAACCACCTTCAGTCCGCATTTT.

The gene calls are TRBV5-1 and TRBJ2-7; TRBD2 matches 12 bases. V shed 4 bases and J 2 bases; nucleotides not matched to a gene: 7. The CDR3 extends over 16 amino acids. The V gene's germline CDR1 is SGHRS and CDR2 YFSETQ. CDR3 residues: CASSPLTSGSPYEQYF. CDR3 coding DNA: TGCGCCAGCAGCCCACTGACTAGCGGGAGCCCCTACGAGCAGTACTTC.

V and J are TRBV19 and TRBJ2-7; 7 bases map to TRBD1. The V and J ends lost 2 bases and 2 bases, in that order; junction bases with no gene match: 0. This CDR3 is built from 13 residues. Germline CDR1 reads LNHDA; CDR2 reads SQIVND (reference sequence). DNA of the CDR3: TGTGCCAGTAGTATAACAGGGGCCTACGAGCAGTACTTC. The encoded protein is CASSITGAYEQYF.

This chain joins TRBV7-3 and TRBJ1-1; D might be TRBD1 (6 bases). The CDR3 extends over 15 amino acids. V was cut by 2 bases and J by 2 bases, with 12 bases left in between. Germline V CDR1 and CDR2: SGHTA, FQGTGA. The CDR3 spells CASSLLGRGNTEAFF. The CDR3 region has the DNA TGTGCCAGCAGCTTATTGGGCAGGGGAAACACTGAAGCTTTCTTT.

The chain employs TRBV10-3 and TRBJ1-2, with 7 nucleotides matching TRBD1. The CDR3 totals 14 residues. V was pared by 2 bases and J by 4 bases, with 4 bases of the junction left unmatched. Germline V gene data show CDR1 as ENHRY and CDR2 as SYGVKD. CDR3 in DNA: TGTGCCATCAGTGAGCGGACAGGTATCTATGGCTACACCTTC. Its protein is CAISERTGIYGYTF.

The chain carries TRBV4-1 and TRBJ1-4; D not certain. Between the trimmed V and J ends, which lost 5 bases and 11 bases, there was a span of 9 bases. The CDR3 contains 11 residues. CDR1 MGHRA and CDR2 YSYEKL come from the germline V gene. CDR3 sequence reads: CASSSYTKLFF. In nucleotides, the CDR3 is TGCGCCAGCAGCAGTTACACGAAACTGTTTTTT.

This clone was counted once. V gene TRBV28 combines with J gene TRBJ1-5; D remains ambiguous. Trimming left V 8 bases short and J 5 bases short, with 10 bases between. This CDR3 comprises 12 residues. In germline, CDR1 is MDHEN, CDR2 SYDVKM. DNA of the CDR3: TGTGCCAGCGGTACGGGTTATCAGCCCCAGCATTTT. Translating it yields CASGTGYQPQHF.

The count of this clone is one. The chain links TRBV5-1 to TRBJ2-5; 9 bases are a match to TRBD1. This CDR3 spans 16 amino acids. Germline CDR1 and CDR2: SGHRS and YFSETQ. J lost 2 bases, V lost 2 bases, and 7 bases had no gene match. The CDR3 sequence: CASSFDRGSTQETQYF. The CDR3, as DNA: TGCGCCAGCAGCTTCGACAGGGGGTCCACTCAAGAGACCCAGTACTTC.

In its sample, this clone was seen a few times. This chain links TRBV28 with TRBJ2-3, with D tentatively TRBD2 (6 bases). The germline V gene has CDR1 MDHEN and CDR2 SYDVKM. The CDR3 sequence is 16 residues long. V lost 7 bases to trimming and J lost 1 base, with 18 bases between them. CDR3 in DNA: TGTGCCAGCACTTTGGCGGGCCGCGGGGGCACAGATACGCAGTATTTT. Its protein product is CASTLAGRGGTDTQYF.

This chain links TRBV6-5 with TRBJ1-4; 7 bases agree with TRBD1. Trimming removed 5 bases from V and 10 bases from J; junction bases left unmatched: 13. Germline values: CDR1 MNHEY, CDR2 SVGAGI. This CDR3 is built from 15 residues. CDR3 amino acids: CASSLDRDRGGKLFF. The CDR3 coding sequence is TGTGCCAGCAGTCTCGACAGGGATAGGGGTGGAAAACTGTTTTTT.

The rearrangement uses TRBV7-9 and TRBJ1-5; D possibly corresponds to TRBD1 (5 bases). This CDR3 comprises 14 residues. Trimming removed 3 bases from V and 4 bases from J, with 10 bases in between. Germline values: CDR1 SEHNR, CDR2 FQNEAQ (reference sequence). The CDR3: CASSFPGLNQPQHF. DNA for the CDR3: TGTGCCAGCAGCTTTCCGGGACTAAATCAGCCCCAGCATTTT.

The chain recombines TRBV4-1 with TRBJ1-4; D may be TRBD1 (6 bases). CDR1 and CDR2 from the germline V gene are MGHRA and YSYEKL. The CDR3 is made up of 16 amino acids. Between the trimmed V and J ends, which lost 1 base and 0 bases, there was a span of 9 bases. The CDR3 spells CASSQGKGATNEKLFF. The DNA of the CDR3 is TGCGCCAGCAGCCAAGGAAAGGGGGCAACTAATGAAAAACTGTTTTTT.

The chain has TRBV27 and TRBJ1-1; D not certain. Germline V gene lookup returns CDR1 MNHEY and CDR2 SMNVEV (reference sequence). Trimming shortened V by 5 bases and J by 0 bases, and 7 bases separated the two germline ends. The CDR3 is 13 amino acids. Here the CDR3 reads CASSPLLNTEAFF. The CDR3 nucleotides read TGTGCCAGCAGTCCCCTTTTGAACACTGAAGCTTTCTTT.

This clone came up once. The CDR3 DNA reads TGCGCCAGCAGCCCCCTTGTGGGGGGACAAGAGACCCAGTACTTC. Translated, it gives CASSPLVGGQETQYF. The chain couples TRBV5-1 to TRBJ2-5; D may be TRBD2 (6 bases). CDR3 length: 15 amino acids. V shed 4 bases and J shed 2 bases, with 15 bases lying between them. Germline V gene lookup returns CDR1 SGHRS and CDR2 YFSETQ.